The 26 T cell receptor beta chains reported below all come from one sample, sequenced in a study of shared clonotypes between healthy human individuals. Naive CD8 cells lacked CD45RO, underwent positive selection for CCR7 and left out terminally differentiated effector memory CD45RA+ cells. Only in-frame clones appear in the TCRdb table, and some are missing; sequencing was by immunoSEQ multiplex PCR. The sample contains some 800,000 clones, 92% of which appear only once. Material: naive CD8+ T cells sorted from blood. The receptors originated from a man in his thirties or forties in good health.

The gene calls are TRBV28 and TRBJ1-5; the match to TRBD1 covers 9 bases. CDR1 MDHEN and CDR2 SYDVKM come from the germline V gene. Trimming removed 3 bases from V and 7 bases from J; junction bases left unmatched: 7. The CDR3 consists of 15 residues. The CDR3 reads CASSFIGTGKQPQHF. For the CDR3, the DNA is TGTGCCAGCAGTTTCATCGGGACAGGGAAACAGCCCCAGCATTTT.

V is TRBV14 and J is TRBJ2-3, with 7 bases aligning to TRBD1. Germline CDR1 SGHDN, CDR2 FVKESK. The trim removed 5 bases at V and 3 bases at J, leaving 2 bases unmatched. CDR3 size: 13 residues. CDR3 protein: CASSWDSTDTQYF. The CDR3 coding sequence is TGTGCCAGCAGCTGGGACAGTACAGATACGCAGTATTTT.

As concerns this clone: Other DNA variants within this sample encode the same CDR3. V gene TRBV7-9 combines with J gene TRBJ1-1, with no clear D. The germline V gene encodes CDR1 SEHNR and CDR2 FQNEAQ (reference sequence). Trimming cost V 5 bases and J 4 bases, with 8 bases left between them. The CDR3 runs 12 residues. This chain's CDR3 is CASSPRGTEAFF. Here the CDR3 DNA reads TGTGCCAGCAGCCCGCGGGGCACTGAAGCTTTCTTT.

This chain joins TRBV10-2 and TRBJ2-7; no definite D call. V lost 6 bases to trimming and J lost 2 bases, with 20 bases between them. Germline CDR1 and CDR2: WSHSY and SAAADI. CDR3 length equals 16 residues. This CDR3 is CASSDLYSHKPYEQYF. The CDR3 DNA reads TGCGCCAGCAGCGACCTATATAGCCACAAACCCTACGAGCAGTACTTC.

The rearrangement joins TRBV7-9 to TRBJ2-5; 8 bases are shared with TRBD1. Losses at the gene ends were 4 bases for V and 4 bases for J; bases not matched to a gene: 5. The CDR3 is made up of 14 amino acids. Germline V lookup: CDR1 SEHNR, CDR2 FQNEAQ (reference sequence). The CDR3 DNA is TGTGCCAGCAGCTCTCGGACAGGGCCAGAGACCCAGTACTTC. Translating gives CASSSRTGPETQYF.

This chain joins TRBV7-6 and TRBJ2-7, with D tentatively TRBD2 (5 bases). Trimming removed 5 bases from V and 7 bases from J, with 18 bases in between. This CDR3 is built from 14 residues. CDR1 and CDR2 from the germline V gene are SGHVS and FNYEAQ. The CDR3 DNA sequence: TGTGCCAGCAGCGATCGAGGAGGAGGCAGAGAGCAGTACTTC. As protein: CASSDRGGGREQYF.

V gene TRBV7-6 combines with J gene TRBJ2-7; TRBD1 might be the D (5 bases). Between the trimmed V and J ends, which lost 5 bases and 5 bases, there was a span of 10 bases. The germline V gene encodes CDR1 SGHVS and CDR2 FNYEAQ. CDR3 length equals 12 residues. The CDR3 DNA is TGTGCCAGCAGCGGTGACAGCCACGAGCAGTACTTC. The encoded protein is CASSGDSHEQYF.

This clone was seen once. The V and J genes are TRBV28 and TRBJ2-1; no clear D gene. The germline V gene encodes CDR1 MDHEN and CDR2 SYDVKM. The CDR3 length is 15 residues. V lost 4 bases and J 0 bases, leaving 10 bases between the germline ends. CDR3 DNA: TGTGCCAGCAGTTCCCCCTGGAGCTCCTACAATGAGCAGTTCTTC. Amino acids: CASSSPWSSYNEQFF.

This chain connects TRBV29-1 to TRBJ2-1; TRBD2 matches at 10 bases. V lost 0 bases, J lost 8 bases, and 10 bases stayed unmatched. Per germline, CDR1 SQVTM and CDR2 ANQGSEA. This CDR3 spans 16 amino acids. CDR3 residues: CSVEDSLAGDGDEQFF. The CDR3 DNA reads TGCAGCGTTGAAGATTCGCTAGCGGGAGATGGCGATGAGCAGTTCTTC.

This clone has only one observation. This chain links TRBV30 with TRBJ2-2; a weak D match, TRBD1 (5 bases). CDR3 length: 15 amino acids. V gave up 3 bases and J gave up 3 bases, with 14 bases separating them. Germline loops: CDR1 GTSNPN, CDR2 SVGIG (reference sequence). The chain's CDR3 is CAWSDTGGHTGELFF. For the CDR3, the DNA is TGTGCCTGGAGCGACACAGGTGGTCACACCGGGGAGCTGTTTTTT.

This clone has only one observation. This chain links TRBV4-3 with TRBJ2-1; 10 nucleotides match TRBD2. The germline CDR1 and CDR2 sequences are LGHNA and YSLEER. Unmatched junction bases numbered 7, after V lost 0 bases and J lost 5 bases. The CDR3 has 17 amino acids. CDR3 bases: TGCGCCAGCAGCCAAGATTTCAGCGGGAGGGCCCACAATGAGCAGTTCTTC. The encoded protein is CASSQDFSGRAHNEQFF.

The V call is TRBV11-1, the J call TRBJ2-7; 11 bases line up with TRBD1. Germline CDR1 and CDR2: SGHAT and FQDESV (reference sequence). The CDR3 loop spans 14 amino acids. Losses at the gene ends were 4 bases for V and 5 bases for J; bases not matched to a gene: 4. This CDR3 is CASSYGTGGNEQYF. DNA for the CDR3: TGTGCCAGCAGCTATGGGACAGGGGGAAACGAGCAGTACTTC.

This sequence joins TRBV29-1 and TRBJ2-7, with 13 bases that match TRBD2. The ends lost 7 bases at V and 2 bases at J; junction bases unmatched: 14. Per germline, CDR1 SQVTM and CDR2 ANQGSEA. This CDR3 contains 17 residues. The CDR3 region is CSATWTSGRIGTYEQYF. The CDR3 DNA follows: TGCAGCGCAACCTGGACTAGCGGGAGAATAGGCACCTACGAGCAGTACTTC.

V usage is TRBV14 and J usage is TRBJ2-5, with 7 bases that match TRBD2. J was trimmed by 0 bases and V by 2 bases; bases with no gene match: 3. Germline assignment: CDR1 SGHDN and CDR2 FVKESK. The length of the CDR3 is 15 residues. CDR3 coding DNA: TGTGCCAGCAGCCAACTAGCGGCGTACCAAGAGACCCAGTACTTC. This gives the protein CASSQLAAYQETQYF.

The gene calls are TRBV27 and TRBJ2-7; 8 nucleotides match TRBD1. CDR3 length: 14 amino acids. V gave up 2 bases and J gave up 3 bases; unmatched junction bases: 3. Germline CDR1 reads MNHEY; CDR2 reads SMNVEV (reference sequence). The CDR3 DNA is TGTGCCAGCAGTTTAATGGGACAGGTCTACGAGCAGTACTTC. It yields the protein CASSLMGQVYEQYF.

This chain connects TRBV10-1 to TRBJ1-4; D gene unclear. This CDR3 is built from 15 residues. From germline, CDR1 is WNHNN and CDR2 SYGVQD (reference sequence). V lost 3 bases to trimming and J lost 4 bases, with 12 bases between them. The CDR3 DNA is TGCGCCAGCAGTGATTTGGGGAGCTTTAATGAAAAACTGTTTTTT. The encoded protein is CASSDLGSFNEKLFF.

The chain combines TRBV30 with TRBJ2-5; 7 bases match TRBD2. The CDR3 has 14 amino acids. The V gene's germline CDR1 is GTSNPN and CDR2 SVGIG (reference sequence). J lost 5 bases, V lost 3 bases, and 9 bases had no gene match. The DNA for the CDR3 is TGTGCCTGGAGCGGGAAGTGGGGAGGGGAGACCCAGTACTTC. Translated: CAWSGKWGGETQYF.

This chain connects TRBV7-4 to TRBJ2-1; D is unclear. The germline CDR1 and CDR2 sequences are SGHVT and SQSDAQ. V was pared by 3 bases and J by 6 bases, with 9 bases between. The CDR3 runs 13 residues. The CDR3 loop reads CASSFIGPNEQFF. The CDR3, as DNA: TGTGCCAGCAGCTTCATTGGACCCAATGAGCAGTTCTTC.

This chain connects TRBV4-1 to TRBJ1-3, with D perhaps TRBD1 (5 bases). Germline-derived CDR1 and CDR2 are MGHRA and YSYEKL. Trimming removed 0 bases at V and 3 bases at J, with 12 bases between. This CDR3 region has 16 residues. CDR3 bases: TGCGCCAGCAGCCAAGAAGGAGGGGCCGTTGGAAACACCATATATTTT. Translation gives CASSQEGGAVGNTIYF.

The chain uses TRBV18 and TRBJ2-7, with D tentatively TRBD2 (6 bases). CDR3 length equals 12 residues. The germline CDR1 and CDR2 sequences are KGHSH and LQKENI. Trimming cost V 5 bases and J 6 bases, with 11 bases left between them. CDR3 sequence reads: CASSSGTPEQYF. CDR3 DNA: TGTGCCAGCTCATCCGGGACTCCCGAGCAGTACTTC.

CDR3 amino acids: CASSPGGLEKGYEQYF. CDR3 bases: TGTGCCAGCAGCCCTGGGGGGCTGGAGAAAGGATACGAGCAGTACTTC. This rearrangement joins TRBV5-6 to TRBJ2-7; the D call may be TRBD1 or TRBD2 (6 bases each). Trimming took off 4 bases at V and 4 bases at J, with 21 bases between the two ends. In germline, CDR1 is SGHDT, CDR2 YYEEEE. The CDR3 is 16 amino acids. Supplemented by reference TRBV5-6 and TRBJ2-7, the full variable domain reads DAGVTQSPTHLIKTRGQQVTLRCSPKSGHDTVSWYQQALGQGPQFIFQYYEEEERQRGNFPDRFSGHQFPNYSSELNVNALLLGDSALYLCASSPGGLEKGYEQYFGPGTRLTVT.

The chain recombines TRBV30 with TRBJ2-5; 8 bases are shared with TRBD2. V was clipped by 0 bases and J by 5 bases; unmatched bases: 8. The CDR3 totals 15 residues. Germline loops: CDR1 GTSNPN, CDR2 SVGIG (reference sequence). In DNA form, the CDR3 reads TGTGCCTGGAGTGTCTCGGGAGGGCCGTGGGAGACCCAGTACTTC. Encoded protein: CAWSVSGGPWETQYF.

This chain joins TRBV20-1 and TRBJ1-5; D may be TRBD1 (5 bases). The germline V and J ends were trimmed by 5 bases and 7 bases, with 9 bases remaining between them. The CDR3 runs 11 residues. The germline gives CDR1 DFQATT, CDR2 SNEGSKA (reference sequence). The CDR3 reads CSAGGVQPQHF. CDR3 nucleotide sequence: TGCAGTGCTGGGGGGGTGCAGCCCCAGCATTTT.

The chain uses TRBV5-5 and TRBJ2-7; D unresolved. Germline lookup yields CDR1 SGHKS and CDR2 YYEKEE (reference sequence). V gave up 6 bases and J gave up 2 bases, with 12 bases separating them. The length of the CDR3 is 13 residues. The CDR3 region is CASTGGVTYEQYF. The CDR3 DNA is TGTGCCAGCACCGGTGGGGTCACCTACGAGCAGTACTTC.

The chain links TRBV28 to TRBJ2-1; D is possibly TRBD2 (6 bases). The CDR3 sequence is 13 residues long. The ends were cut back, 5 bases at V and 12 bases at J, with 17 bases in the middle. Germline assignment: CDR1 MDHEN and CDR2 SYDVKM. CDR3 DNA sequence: TGTGCCAGCAGTCCTCGTCCCGGGGGAGCGCAGTTCTTC. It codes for CASSPRPGGAQFF.

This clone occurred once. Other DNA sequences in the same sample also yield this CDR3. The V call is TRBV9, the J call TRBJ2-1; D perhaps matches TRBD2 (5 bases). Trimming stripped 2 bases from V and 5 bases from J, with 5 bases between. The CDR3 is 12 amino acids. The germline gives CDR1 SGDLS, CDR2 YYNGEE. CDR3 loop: CASSVGDNEQFF. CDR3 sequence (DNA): TGTGCCAGCAGCGTGGGAGACAATGAGCAGTTCTTC.